Here is one T cell receptor beta chain with its context. This CDR3 comprises 15 residues. V shed 6 bases and J shed 0 bases, with 12 bases lying between them. Germline CDR1 and CDR2: LGHDT and YNNKEL (reference sequence). The data derive from a study of T cells in Graves' hyperthyroidism and ophthalmopathy. TCR beta CDR3 regions were amplified from RNA transcripts. First-round RT-PCR with HTBI primers amplified the TCR CDR3 region. A single record per CDR3 protein comes from TCRdb applying MiXCR to the multiplex PCR reads. The table includes some 580,000 distinct CDR3 sequences, roughly 15% detected once.

The genes are TRBV3-1 and TRBJ2-1; possible D gene TRBD2, 6 bases. The specimen was blood. The origin of this receptor is a woman aged 40 to 55 with Graves' ophthalmopathy. The CDR3 DNA reads as TGTGCCAGCAGACGCGGGAATCCCTCCTACAATGAGCAGTTCTTC. Translating it yields CASRRGNPSYNEQFF.